This T cell receptor (beta chain) was recorded in a study of T cell responses to AZD1222 COVID-19 vaccine (dated by TCRdb to about 2021). About the investigation overall: A total of around 240 trial participants underwent TCR sequencing, of whom 200 to 220 received two doses of AZD1222 and some 26 received two doses of the MenACWY control vaccine. Enrollment into the trials was organized by age into subgroups of 18-55, 56-69 and 70-plus years, and those subgroups contained approximately 160, 26 and 62 TCR-sequenced participants, respectively.

The CDR3 regions of human TCRbeta chains were analyzed by immunosequencing. The paper's data handling went like this. TCRs in the repertoires were compared against a reference library of SARS-CoV-2-specific TCRs that had been generated with the MIRA antigen-specificity platform. Breadth was defined as the fraction of unique TCRs that were SARS-CoV-2-associated. Depth was defined as the fraction of total T cells that were SARS-CoV-2-associated. Using the MIRA data, every spike-specific TCR was mapped to the spike region that the TCR reacted to and assigned to either a CD4 or a CD8 class. Log10-transformed breadth and depth values were compared by one-way ANOVA with Sidak's multiple comparisons tests. TCRdb stores this immuneACCESS table with in-frame sequences only. Part of the clones is absent; in the studies checked, under half of the shortfall reflects unresolved V genes, and no reason is known for the rest. That table is the source of V, J and clone size, and D and trimming were worked out from the DNA. The sample table records 110,000 or so clones; more than 70% of these occur just once. The ten biggest clones cover approximately 6.4% of the sample.

Overall study results and their limits: Conclusions about previously exposed vaccinees are limited because only five or six AZD1222 recipients were SARS-CoV-2 seropositive at baseline. The 56-69-year group was small, and its depth increase did not reach significance, likely because of low power. Epitopes outside the regions mutated in the B.1.351 and B.1.1.7 variants were reportedly recognized by nearly half of the unique spike-specific TCRs. Because no day 14 peak-response samples were available, the repertoires could be characterized only after the peak T cell response. Most participants were white British and females outnumbered males, and the authors suggested that clonal diversity may have been underestimated. Spike-specific TCR breadth and depth rose significantly after two AZD1222 doses compared with day 0 and with MenACWY recipients. The whole spike protein was spanned by vaccine-associated CD4 TCRs, and dominant responses were seen in regions 160-218 and 743-854.

CDR1 and CDR2 are drawn from the germline V gene: KGHSH, LQKENI. Trimming accounts for 3 bases at V and 5 bases at J, while the number of junction bases matched to no gene is 9. Including cysteine and phenylalanine, the CDR3 has 18 amino acids. Just the 54-base CDR3 DNA is kept, in frame starting at base 1. As regards this clone: Its antigen is not yet known. One base away there is no much larger clone; base qualities are not given.

The intended sense of this specimen's time point label: about 28 days (+/-7) after the second vaccine dose. Because spike-specific TCR depth and breadth did not differ between the two schedules, AZD1222 recipients who got a second dose at roughly 4 weeks were pooled with those who got a second dose at roughly 12 weeks. Samples from vaccinated people were obtained from the UK trials COV001 and COV002, which included a single-blind randomized controlled phase 2/3 trial of AZD1222 (ChAdOx1 nCoV-19) in healthy adults. For TCRbeta chain sequencing, PBMC samples were collected from trial participants at day 0 and at day 28 after the second dose.

The rearrangement combines TRBV18 with TRBJ2-5; 16 central nucleotides agree with TRBD2. The TCR originated in an adult who received the AZD1222 COVID-19 vaccine. Here the sequenced sample was peripheral blood, taken 28 days after the second AZD1222 dose. The DNA sequence follows: TGTGCCAGCTCACCTTCCGGGACTAGCGGGGGGGCCGCGGAGACCCAGTACTTC. Translation gives CASSPSGTSGGAAETQYF.